Shown below are 30 T cell receptor beta chains from a single sample sequenced in a study of blood T cell repertoires in COVID-19. Clones were sequenced by immunoSEQ multiplex PCR, and TCRdb holds only the in-frame ones, with some missing. The table includes about 70,000 clones, 75% to 90% detected once. The specimen sequenced was peripheral blood. The receptors derive from a man between 50 and 59 years old with active COVID-19.

This sequence joins TRBV27 and TRBJ2-4, with D perhaps matching TRBD1 (5 bases). The CDR3 spans 15 residues. Germline V lookup: CDR1 MNHEY, CDR2 SMNVEV (reference sequence). Deletions cut 5 bases from V and 0 bases from J, with 11 bases between. CDR3 sequence reads: CASSNTGLAKNIQYF. DNA of the CDR3: TGTGCCAGCAGTAACACAGGTTTAGCCAAAAACATTCAGTACTTC.

The rearrangement joins TRBV6-1 to TRBJ2-7; tentative D call: TRBD1 (6 bases). The CDR3 contains 14 residues. Trimming pared 1 base from V and 3 bases from J, leaving 10 bases between. The germline CDR1 and CDR2 sequences are MNHNS and SASEGT. CDR3 bases: TGTGCCAGCAGTGAAGTTGGGACAAGCTACGAGCAGTACTTC. It encodes CASSEVGTSYEQYF.

This chain uses TRBV30 with TRBJ2-3; 9 bases are shared with TRBD2. Germline V gives CDR1 GTSNPN, CDR2 SVGIG (reference sequence). V lost 3 bases and J lost 4; bases outside the gene matches: 5. The CDR3 runs to 14 residues. CDR3: CAWRSLAGADTQYF. For the CDR3, the DNA is TGTGCCTGGAGAAGCTTAGCGGGAGCAGATACGCAGTATTTT.

The chain has TRBV7-2 and TRBJ2-1, with D perhaps matching TRBD2 (6 bases). The CDR3 contains 15 residues. Germline values: CDR1 SGHTA, CDR2 FQGNSA. V was cut by 3 bases and J by 6 bases, with 15 bases left in between. This CDR3 reads CASSFSGPRVNEQFF. The CDR3 DNA reads as TGTGCCAGCAGCTTTAGCGGACCCCGGGTCAATGAGCAGTTCTTC.

This chain links TRBV12-3 or TRBV12-4 with TRBJ2-2; D is ambiguous. The CDR3 consists of 13 residues. V gave up 11 bases and J gave up 7 bases, with 17 bases separating them. CDR3 sequence: CASAFGGGGELFF. The CDR3 DNA sequence: TGTGCCTCCGCCTTTGGCGGCGGCGGGGAGCTGTTTTTT.

This rearrangement joins TRBV10-3 to TRBJ1-5; 9 nucleotides match TRBD1. The CDR3 covers 15 residues. V was clipped by 2 bases and J by 6 bases; unmatched bases: 5. CDR1 is ENHRY, CDR2 SYGVKD, per germline. The CDR3: CAISEAGQGSQPQHF. The CDR3 DNA reads TGTGCCATCAGTGAGGCGGGACAGGGAAGTCAGCCCCAGCATTTT.

This clone was observed many times. This sample also contains other DNA sequences that code for the same CDR3. CDR3 coding DNA: TGCGCCAGCAGCCAAGATCCTAGAGACGAGCAGTACTTC. Translating it yields CASSQDPRDEQYF. This rearrangement joins TRBV4-3 to TRBJ2-7; no firm D call. Per germline, CDR1 LGHNA and CDR2 YSLEER. This CDR3 has 13 residues. The V gene lost 0 bases and the J gene lost 5 bases, with 8 bases spanning the gap.

The rearrangement links TRBV5-4 to TRBJ2-7; TRBD1 might be the D (6 bases). In germline, CDR1 is SGHNT, CDR2 YYREEE (reference sequence). This CDR3 spans 15 amino acids. Trimming stripped 4 bases from V and 3 bases from J, with 17 bases between. The CDR3 here is CASSGVRGSDYEQYF. The CDR3 DNA sequence: TGTGCCAGCAGCGGTGTCAGGGGATCTGACTACGAGCAGTACTTC. Full variable domain (missing parts from reference TRBV5-4 and TRBJ2-7): ETGVTQSPTHLIKTRGQQVTLRCSSQSGHNTVSWYQQALGQGPQFIFQYYREEENGRGNFPPRFSGLQFPNYSSELNVNALELDDSALYLCASSGVRGSDYEQYFGPGTRLTVT.

This sequence joins TRBV19 and TRBJ1-2; TRBD1 aligns across 10 bases. The CDR3 extends over 14 amino acids. V dropped 6 bases and J dropped 4; count of bases not matched to a gene: 5. Germline loops: CDR1 LNHDA, CDR2 SQIVND (reference sequence). CDR3 nucleotides: TGTGCCAGTAGCGGGACAGGGGAGGTCTATGGCTACACCTTC. It specifies CASSGTGEVYGYTF.

The CDR3 DNA follows: TGCGCCAGCAGCTTACCAAGCGGGGGTGGAGAGACCCAGTACTTC. Encoded protein: CASSLPSGGGETQYF. The V gene is TRBV5-1, the J gene TRBJ2-5; the match to TRBD2 covers 8 bases. Germline CDR1 is SGHRS and CDR2 is YFSETQ. The CDR3 length is 15 residues. V lost 2 bases to trimming and J lost 4 bases; unmatched junction nucleotides: 7.

V usage is TRBV6-2 or TRBV6-3 and J usage is TRBJ2-1; D unclear. This CDR3 has 14 residues. CDR1 is MNHEY and CDR2 is SVGEGT in the germline V gene. V gave up 5 bases and J gave up 0 bases, with 8 bases separating them. This CDR3 is CASSRVSSYNEQFF. The CDR3 bases are TGTGCCAGCAGTCGGGTCAGCTCCTACAATGAGCAGTTCTTC.

This clone showed up just once. The V call is TRBV7-6, the J call TRBJ1-6, with 9 bases matching TRBD1. Trimming removed 6 bases from V and 6 bases from J; junction bases left unmatched: 15. The germline V gene has CDR1 SGHVS and CDR2 FNYEAQ. This CDR3 is 18 amino acids long. CDR3 region: CASSLTPGQGGGNSPLHF. The CDR3 region has the DNA TGTGCCAGCAGTTTGACCCCGGGACAGGGAGGCGGTAATTCACCCCTCCACTTT.

The chain carries TRBV6-2 or TRBV6-3 and TRBJ2-3, with 11 bases that match TRBD2. The trim removed 6 bases at V and 4 bases at J, leaving 6 bases unmatched. This CDR3 spans 15 amino acids. CDR1 MNHEY and CDR2 SVGEGT come from the germline V gene. The CDR3 bases are TGTGCCAGCAGCGAACTAGCGGGAGTAGCAGATACGCAGTATTTT. Translated, it gives CASSELAGVADTQYF.

V gene TRBV19 combines with J gene TRBJ1-2; 10 positions agree with TRBD1. This CDR3 has 16 residues. J was trimmed by 5 bases and V by 5 bases; bases with no gene match: 11. The germline gives CDR1 LNHDA, CDR2 SQIVND (reference sequence). CDR3 sequence reads: CASSQVPGQGKYGYTF. The CDR3 nucleotides read TGTGCCAGTAGTCAGGTCCCGGGACAGGGGAAATATGGCTACACCTTC. Full variable domain (outside the CDR3, taken from reference TRBV19 and TRBJ1-2): DGGITQSPKYLFRKEGQNVTLSCEQNLNHDAMYWYRQDPGQGLRLIYYSQIVNDFQKGDIAEGYSVSREKKESFPLTVTSAQKNPTAFYLCASSQVPGQGKYGYTFGSGTRLTVV.

This rearrangement joins TRBV28 to TRBJ2-1; a weak D match, TRBD2 (6 bases). The ends were cut back, 2 bases at V and 4 bases at J, with 15 bases in the middle. The CDR3 contains 16 residues. Per the germline V gene, CDR1 is MDHEN and CDR2 is SYDVKM. The CDR3 nucleotides are TGTGCCAGCAGTTTAGGTATAGCGGAGACTTACAATGAGCAGTTCTTC. This sequence encodes CASSLGIAETYNEQFF. Full variable domain (remainder filled in from reference TRBV28 and TRBJ2-1): DVKVTQSSRYLVKRTGEKVFLECVQDMDHENMFWYRQDPGLGLRLIYFSYDVKMKEKGDIPEGYSVSREKKERFSLILESASTNQTSMYLCASSLGIAETYNEQFFGPGTRLTVL.

In this sample, this clone turned up once. The genes are TRBV7-9 and TRBJ2-1, with D perhaps matching TRBD2 (5 bases). V lost 3 bases and J 8 bases, leaving 11 bases between the germline ends. The CDR3 consists of 13 residues. Germline loops: CDR1 SEHNR, CDR2 FQNEAQ (reference sequence). The CDR3 spells CASSFFARDEQFF. As DNA, the CDR3 is TGTGCCAGCAGCTTTTTTGCGAGGGATGAGCAGTTCTTC.

The genes are TRBV6-2 or TRBV6-3 and TRBJ2-7; 8 bases line up with TRBD2. V lost 4 bases, J lost 2 bases, and 4 bases stayed unmatched. The CDR3 contains 14 residues. CDR1 is MNHEY, CDR2 SVGEGT, per germline. In nucleotides, the CDR3 is TGTGCCAGCAGTTTACTAGCGGACGCCTACGAGCAGTACTTC. This gives the protein CASSLLADAYEQYF.

The chain uses TRBV7-3 and TRBJ2-5; 11 positions agree with TRBD1. V shed 4 bases and J 1 base; nucleotides not matched to a gene: 2. Germline CDR1 and CDR2: SGHTA and FQGTGA. The CDR3 consists of 15 residues. CDR3 in DNA: TGTGCCAGCAGCTCAGGACAGGGGGCCCAAGAGACCCAGTACTTC. Translating it yields CASSSGQGAQETQYF. The full variable domain, its missing parts supplied by reference TRBV7-3 and TRBJ2-5, is GAGVSQTPSNKVTEKGKYVELRCDPISGHTALYWYRQSLGQGPEFLIYFQGTGAADDSGLPNDRFFAVRPEGSVSTLKIQRTERGDSAVYLCASSSGQGAQETQYFGPGTRLLVL.

The chain uses TRBV2 and TRBJ1-4; 7 nucleotides match TRBD1. CDR1 is SNHLY, CDR2 FYNNEI, per germline. The V and J ends lost 4 bases and 0 bases, in that order; junction bases with no gene match: 2. The CDR3 has 15 amino acids. In DNA form, the CDR3 reads TGTGCCAGCAGTGGACAGGGAGCAACTAATGAAAAACTGTTTTTT. Amino acid sequence: CASSGQGATNEKLFF. Full variable domain (outside the CDR3, taken from reference TRBV2 and TRBJ1-4): EPEVTQTPSHQVTQMGQEVILRCVPISNHLYFYWYRQILGQKVEFLVSFYNNEISEKSEIFDDQFSVERPDGSNFTLKIRSTKLEDSAMYFCASSGQGATNEKLFFGSGTQLSVL.

The chain combines TRBV2 with TRBJ1-1; possible D gene TRBD1, 5 bases. Trimming took off 6 bases at V and 6 bases at J, with 14 bases between the two ends. CDR3 size: 13 residues. Germline CDR1 SNHLY, CDR2 FYNNEI. The chain's CDR3 is CASSAEWGAEAFF. The DNA of the CDR3 is TGTGCCAGCAGCGCAGAATGGGGCGCTGAAGCTTTCTTT.

The rearrangement uses TRBV5-4 and TRBJ2-5, with 8 bases that match TRBD1. CDR1 SGHNT and CDR2 YYREEE come from the germline V gene (reference sequence). The V gene end was trimmed by 4 bases and the J gene end by 5 bases; junction bases not matched to a gene: 4. This CDR3 is 13 amino acids long. CDR3 amino acids: CASSPDRAETQYF. CDR3 bases: TGTGCCAGCAGCCCGGACAGGGCTGAGACCCAGTACTTC.

This chain links TRBV19 with TRBJ2-3; the match to TRBD1 covers 12 bases. The V gene end was trimmed by 4 bases and the J gene end by 7 bases; junction bases not matched to a gene: 15. CDR3 length: 18 residues. Germline V gene lookup returns CDR1 LNHDA and CDR2 SQIVND (reference sequence). In DNA form, the CDR3 reads TGTGCCAGTAGTAGGGTCTTGGCGGGACAGGGGGCGAGCAATACGCAGTATTTT. This gives the protein CASSRVLAGQGASNTQYF.

This chain connects TRBV9 to TRBJ1-1; weak D call: TRBD1 (6 bases). Trimming took off 3 bases at V and 11 bases at J, with 17 bases between the two ends. Germline V CDR1 and CDR2: SGDLS, YYNGEE. This CDR3 region has 13 residues. As DNA, the CDR3 is TGTGCCAGCAGCGAGCGGGAAGGACAGTTGGCTTTCTTT. Translated: CASSEREGQLAFF.

The chain uses TRBV23-1 and TRBJ1-1, with 9 positions matching TRBD1. TRBV23-1 carries the ORF label, with uncertain function. Losses at the gene ends were 2 bases for V and 1 base for J; bases not matched to a gene: 5. The CDR3 length is 16 residues. CDR3 region: CASSQRQGEANTEAFF. CDR3 nucleotides: TGCGCCAGCAGTCAAAGACAGGGGGAGGCGAACACTGAAGCTTTCTTT.

The chain recombines TRBV5-1 with TRBJ2-3; D not resolved. Trimming took 0 bases from V and 2 from J, leaving 10 bases between them. The CDR3 is 15 amino acids. Per the germline V gene, CDR1 is SGHRS and CDR2 is YFSETQ. The CDR3 DNA follows: TGCGCCAGCAGCTTGGCCCCAAGCAACACAGATACGCAGTATTTT. Protein sequence: CASSLAPSNTDTQYF.

This clone has a single count. This sequence joins TRBV12-5 and TRBJ2-1; 11 bases match TRBD1. The V and J ends lost 6 bases and 8 bases, in that order; junction bases with no gene match: 9. The CDR3 is 15 amino acids. Per germline, CDR1 LGHNT and CDR2 FRNRAP. CDR3 residues: CASGTGTGGFDEQFF. CDR3 in DNA: TGTGCTAGTGGAACCGGGACAGGGGGGTTCGATGAGCAGTTCTTC.

The chain has TRBV19 and TRBJ2-7, with 9 bases fitting TRBD2. CDR1 is LNHDA, CDR2 SQIVND, per germline (reference sequence). Losses at the gene ends were 10 bases for V and 2 bases for J; bases not matched to a gene: 9. This CDR3 contains 14 residues. For the CDR3, the DNA is TGTGCCACTAAAGAAGCGGGAGGCGCCTACGAGCAGTACTTC. This encodes CATKEAGGAYEQYF.

A few counts support this clone. CDR3 residues: CASSQPGQGYGYTF. Here the CDR3 DNA reads TGCGCCAGCAGCCAACCGGGACAGGGATATGGCTACACCTTC. V is TRBV4-1 and J is TRBJ1-2, with 9 bases aligning to TRBD1. Per germline, CDR1 MGHRA and CDR2 YSYEKL. The length of the CDR3 is 14 residues. The V gene end was trimmed by 2 bases and the J gene end by 5 bases; junction bases not matched to a gene: 3.

This chain joins TRBV2 and TRBJ1-2; maybe TRBD1 (5 bases). Trimming stripped 10 bases from V and 3 bases from J, with 12 bases between. The CDR3 loop spans 12 amino acids. Germline values: CDR1 SNHLY, CDR2 FYNNEI. CDR3 sequence reads: CATGQGYYGYTF. The CDR3 DNA reads as TGTGCCACTGGCCAGGGCTACTATGGCTACACCTTC.

The chain employs TRBV30 and TRBJ1-5, with D perhaps TRBD1 (6 bases). V dropped 0 bases and J dropped 6 bases, with 9 bases sitting between them. CDR1 is GTSNPN and CDR2 is SVGIG in the germline V gene (reference sequence). The CDR3 consists of 13 residues. The CDR3 here is CAWSVQGTQPQHF. DNA of the CDR3: TGTGCCTGGAGTGTACAGGGAACTCAGCCCCAGCATTTT.